This TCR beta chain was identified in a study of blood T cell repertoires in COVID-19. A few counts support this clone. Germline CDR1 and CDR2: LGHNT and FRNRAP. The CDR3 consists of 16 residues. Trimming cost V 0 bases and J 4 bases; bases outside gene matches: 6. Original analysis: Counts of nucleated cells, estimated from reference gene primer amplification, were obtained. Repertoires were generated with immunoSEQ multiplex PCR, while TCRdb's copy carries only in-frame clones and drops some. V, J and clone size are taken as reported in that table, and D and trimming were inferred from the DNA itself. The data show 85,000 to 120,000 clones, approximately 86% seen once.

The rearrangement joins TRBV12-5 to TRBJ1-1; TRBD1 agrees at 9 bases. The sample consisted of peripheral blood. This TCR derives from a woman in her 50s with COVID-19, enrolled during active disease. CDR3 DNA: TGTGCTAGTGGTTTGGTCCCGGGACAGGGTGCCACTGAAGCTTTCTTT. It encodes CASGLVPGQGATEAFF.